Listed below are T cell receptor beta chains from one sample, sequenced in a study of human T cells and chemical hapten exposure. TCRdb recomputed calls from the RACE reads with MiXCR, one row per CDR3 protein. The repertoire holds 80,000 to 100,000 distinct CDR3 sequences, with 9.5% to 14% as singletons. This specimen consisted of whole blood, obtained in connection with sensitization to the hapten diphenylcyclopropenone (DPC). These TCRs come from a woman in her sixties with alopecia areata. Some clones in this sample may be carry-over from other donors' samples. Both conserved end residues are part of each CDR3. Each record gives: CDR3 protein, CDR3 DNA, clone size, V gene, J gene, D gene. The D gene is left open where the match is weak. Clone size appears in some rows only: once, few, many, or a class for an expanded clone.

cdr3_aa: CASSYGGHGAEAFF; cdr3_nt: TGTGCCAGCAGTTACGGGGGGCATGGGGCTGAAGCTTTCTTT; clone_size: many; v_call: TRBV6-5; j_call: TRBJ1-1; d_call: NA
cdr3_aa: CASSQDRGSTDTQYF; cdr3_nt: TGTGCCAGCAGCCAGGACAGGGGAAGCACAGATACGCAGTATTTT; clone_size: many; v_call: TRBV2; j_call: TRBJ2-3; d_call: TRBD1
cdr3_aa: CASSRDTDSYEQYF; cdr3_nt: TGTGCCAGTAGCCGGGACACCGACTCCTACGAGCAGTACTTC; clone_size: NA; v_call: TRBV19; j_call: TRBJ2-7; d_call: NA
cdr3_aa: CASKGIQETQYF; cdr3_nt: TGTGCCAGCAAGGGGATACAAGAGACCCAGTACTTC; clone_size: few; v_call: TRBV2; j_call: TRBJ2-5; d_call: NA
cdr3_aa: CASSKGQGAFGYTF; cdr3_nt: TGTGCCAGCAGCAAAGGACAGGGGGCCTTTGGCTACACCTTC; clone_size: few; v_call: TRBV7-9; j_call: TRBJ1-2; d_call: TRBD1
cdr3_aa: CASSLFPGQPQHF; cdr3_nt: TGTGCCAGCAGCTTGTTTCCGGGCCAGCCCCAGCATTTT; clone_size: few; v_call: TRBV5-4; j_call: TRBJ1-5; d_call: NA
cdr3_aa: CASSASSGVSEAFF; cdr3_nt: TGTGCCAGCAGTGCTTCGTCAGGGGTATCTGAAGCTTTCTTT; clone_size: NA; v_call: TRBV12-3/TRBV12-4; j_call: TRBJ1-1; d_call: NA
cdr3_aa: CASSLDVGSRTDTQYF; cdr3_nt: TGTGCCAGCAGCTTAGATGTCGGGTCCCGCACAGATACGCAGTATTTT; clone_size: many; v_call: TRBV7-8; j_call: TRBJ2-3; d_call: NA
cdr3_aa: CASSRTTGLGNQPQHF; cdr3_nt: TGTGCCAGCAGCCGGACGACAGGGTTGGGCAATCAGCCCCAGCATTTT; clone_size: many; v_call: TRBV7-9; j_call: TRBJ1-5; d_call: TRBD1
cdr3_aa: CASSSGTRTNPSGNTIYF; cdr3_nt: TGTGCCAGCAGCTCTGGGACTCGAACAAACCCCTCTGGAAACACCATATATTTT; clone_size: many; v_call: TRBV7-9; j_call: TRBJ1-3; d_call: NA
cdr3_aa: CSVGQELAEQYF; cdr3_nt: TGCAGCGTTGGACAGGAATTAGCCGAGCAGTACTTC; clone_size: NA; v_call: TRBV29-1; j_call: TRBJ2-7; d_call: NA
cdr3_aa: CATTQGLEETQYF; cdr3_nt: TGTGCCACAACCCAGGGTTTAGAAGAGACCCAGTACTTC; clone_size: NA; v_call: TRBV10-3; j_call: TRBJ2-5; d_call: NA
cdr3_aa: CASSKSDSANTGELFF; cdr3_nt: TGTGCCAGTAGTAAGTCGGACAGCGCGAACACCGGGGAGCTGTTTTTT; clone_size: NA; v_call: TRBV19; j_call: TRBJ2-2; d_call: NA
cdr3_aa: CASRTPDGASQKSSYNEQFF; cdr3_nt: TGTGCCAGCAGAACCCCCGACGGAGCATCACAAAAAAGCTCCTACAATGAGCAGTTCTTC; clone_size: few; v_call: TRBV2; j_call: TRBJ2-1; d_call: NA
cdr3_aa: CASSSRALSGAFF; cdr3_nt: TGCGCCAGCAGCTCCCGCGCACTAAGCGGAGCTTTCTTT; clone_size: many; v_call: TRBV4-1; j_call: TRBJ1-1; d_call: NA
cdr3_aa: CASSVDEFRVGNEQFF; cdr3_nt: TGTGCCAGCAGCGTAGATGAATTTAGGGTAGGGAATGAGCAGTTCTTC; clone_size: many; v_call: TRBV9; j_call: TRBJ2-1; d_call: NA